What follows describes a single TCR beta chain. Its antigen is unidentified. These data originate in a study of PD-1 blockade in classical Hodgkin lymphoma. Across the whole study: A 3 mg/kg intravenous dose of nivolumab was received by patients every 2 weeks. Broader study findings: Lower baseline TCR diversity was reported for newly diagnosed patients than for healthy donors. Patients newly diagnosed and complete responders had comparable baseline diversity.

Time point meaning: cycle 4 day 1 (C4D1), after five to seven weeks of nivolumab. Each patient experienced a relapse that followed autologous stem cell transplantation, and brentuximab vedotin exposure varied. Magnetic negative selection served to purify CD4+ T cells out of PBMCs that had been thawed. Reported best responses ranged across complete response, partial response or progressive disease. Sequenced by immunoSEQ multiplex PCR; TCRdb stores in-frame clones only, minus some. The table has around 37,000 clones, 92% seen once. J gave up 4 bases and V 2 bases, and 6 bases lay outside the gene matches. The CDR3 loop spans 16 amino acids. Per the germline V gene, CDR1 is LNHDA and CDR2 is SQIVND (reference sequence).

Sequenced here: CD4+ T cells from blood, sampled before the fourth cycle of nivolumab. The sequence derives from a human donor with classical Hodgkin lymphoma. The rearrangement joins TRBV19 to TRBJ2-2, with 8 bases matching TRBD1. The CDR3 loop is CASSIRGTGFTGELFF. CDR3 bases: TGTGCCAGTAGTATAAGGGGGACAGGCTTCACCGGGGAGCTGTTTTTT.